The text below deals with one T cell receptor beta chain. This clone's antigen is unknown. Base-call qualities are not available, and no considerably larger clone is one nucleotide away. There are 14 amino acids in the CDR3, from cysteine to phenylalanine inclusive. The read is trimmed to its CDR3 DNA, 42 bases read in frame from base 1. The V and J ends are trimmed by 6 bases and 3 bases, leaving 13 bases between them. CDR1 and CDR2 are read off the germline V gene as KGHSH and LQKENI. Healthy HIV-negative adults with no recently reported acute infections or vaccinations were included as donors. Every donor was a Caucasian adult living in Nashville, Tennessee, USA. CD4+ T cells were enriched through magnetic negative selection, after which naive cells were positively selected on CD45RA and the remaining negative fraction served as the memory subset. Blood was obtained by leukapheresis, after which PBMCs were separated by Ficoll-Histopaque density gradient centrifugation and cryopreserved in liquid nitrogen vapor phase. Analytical flow cytometry was used to check the purity and quantity of each magnetically sorted T cell population. Genomic DNA was isolated from each sorted fraction and quantified by UV absorbance on a Nanodrop 2000c.

The data derive from a study of shared clonotypes between healthy human individuals (TCRdb year 2020). Background for the entire study: A few men and a couple of women, aged 18 to 49 years, made up the cohort. Per donor, three plates each were used for CD4 naive and CD4 memory, two for CD8 naive, and one for CD8 memory. Different laboratories and diverse techniques were used to prepare libraries and sequence TCR repertoires, to increase sequencing depth and limit assay-specific biases. Between about 0.9 and 8.9 billion PBMCs per donor were obtained by leukapheresis. The study deeply sequenced blood TCR repertoires of five healthy adults to estimate repertoire size and the extent of clonotype sharing between individuals.

Using the deep immunoSEQ assay, TCR CDR3 regions were amplified from genomic DNA by multiplex PCR. Extracted genomic DNA from each cell subset was spread evenly across all wells of several immunoSEQ 96-well plates, with each plate serving as a replicate. Each replicate PCR for sorted subsets received about 200 ng genomic DNA, equal to tens of thousands of T cell genomes. The purified libraries were quantified using a Qubit 3.0 fluorometer, sized with a Bioanalyzer 2100, and then quantified again using the KAPA Library Quantification kit. Each immunoSEQ 96-well plate was sequenced on its own single-read 150-cycle Illumina NextSeq 550 flow cell. The source study handled its data this way. The immunoSEQ output contained only junctional sequences without quality scores, so filtering could not match that applied to full-length reads. To assign V/J genes and CDR3, sequences were annotated using PyIR, a Python wrapper for IgBLAST v1.9, with IMGT germline references. Reads were removed for weak V/J assignments (E-value above 1e-6), missing CDR3, stop codons, out-of-frame junctions, or ambiguous translated residues. V3J clonotypes were defined as sequences sharing an identical inferred V gene, J gene, and CDR3 amino acid sequence. To compute the percentage overlap between repertoires, the number of shared unique clonotypes was divided by the size of the smaller repertoire. Richness of each repertoire was evaluated using RTK rarefaction, the Chao1 estimator, and Recon v2.1 estimates of unobserved clonotypes. Generation probabilities for all TCRbeta clonotypes obtained by the gDNA method from four donors were computed using OLGA. TCRdb provides this immuneACCESS table in a form limited to in-frame rearrangements. Some clones are lacking; in checked studies, under half of them reflect an unresolved V gene, and why the rest are absent is not known. V, J and clone size derive from that table, while D and trimming were established from the DNA sequence. The sample profile shows around 700,000 clones; about two thirds of them were found once. 1.8% of the sample comes from the top ten.

The study at large found these results: Even with the large sequencing depth, rarefaction of the sorted-subset datasets indicated that sequencing was incomplete. Only blood was sampled, and tissue TCR repertoires likely differ from those in blood. Higher generation probabilities were observed for clonotypes shared by all four sorted-subset donors than for non-shared clonotypes. Pairwise subsampling indicated that sequencing depth was expected to affect the degree of clonotype sharing among donors. When a handful of donors were compared, the shared fraction of clonotypes was about 5.2% for naive CD4, roughly 3.3% for naive CD8, more than 2% for memory CD4, and approximately 0.4% for memory CD8. Larger estimated clonotype richness was generally found for naive subsets than for memory subsets. The genetic and exposure-history diversity represented was limited by the small number of donors.

The sample consisted of memory CD4+ T cells sorted from blood. Per the publication, the cell subset or site label means: CD45RA-negative fraction. The source is a young woman in good health. The chain uses TRBV18 and TRBJ2-3, with no confident D gene call. The CDR3 in this case is CASSPPGNTDTQYF. The DNA sequence reads TGTGCCAGCTCCCCGCCCGGTAATACAGATACGCAGTATTTT.